This T cell receptor (beta chain) was sequenced in a study of OX40 agonist ivuxolimab in advanced cancers. Profiled with immunoSEQ multiplex PCR; TCRdb holds only in-frame clones, not every one. The sample holds approximately 28,000 clones, roughly 84% seen once. This CDR3 comprises 17 residues. Germline CDR1 and CDR2: LNHNV and YYDKDF (reference sequence). With 0 bases removed from V and 1 base from J, the gap between germline ends came to 13 bases. The chain is built from TRBV15 and TRBJ2-1; TRBD2 might be the D (5 bases). The source of this sequence is an adult with an advanced solid tumor such as melanoma, head and neck, liver or kidney cancer. The sample was CD4+ or CD8+ T cells sorted from blood, taken in a trial of the OX40 agonist ivuxolimab. CDR3 in DNA: TGTGCCACCAGCAGAGACCCTAGGCGGGCGTCCTACAATGAGCAGTTCTTC. Translation: CATSRDPRRASYNEQFF.